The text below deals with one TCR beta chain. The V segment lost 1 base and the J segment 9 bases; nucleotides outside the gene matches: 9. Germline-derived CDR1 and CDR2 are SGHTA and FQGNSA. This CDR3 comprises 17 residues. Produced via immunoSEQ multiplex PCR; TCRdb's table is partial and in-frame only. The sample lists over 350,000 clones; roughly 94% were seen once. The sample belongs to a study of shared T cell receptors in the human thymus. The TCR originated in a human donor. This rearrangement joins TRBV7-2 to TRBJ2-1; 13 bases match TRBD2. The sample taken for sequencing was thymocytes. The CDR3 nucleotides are TGTGCCAGCAGCTTAGGTGGACTAGCGGGAGTATCGCGTGAGCAGTTCTTC. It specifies CASSLGGLAGVSREQFF.